The 29 T cell receptor beta chains reported below all come from one sample, sequenced in a study of T cells in Graves' hyperthyroidism and ophthalmopathy. RNA transcripts yielded amplified TCR beta CDR3 regions. A first-round RT-PCR of the TCR CDR3 used the HTBI primer set. In TCRdb, the multiplex PCR reads were re-called with MiXCR into one record per CDR3 protein. The sample shows approximately 530,000 distinct CDR3 sequences, around 17% of them seen only once. The material sequenced was blood. These receptors were taken from a woman under 30 with Graves' hyperthyroidism.

The table lists this clonotype with many counts. V is TRBV29-1 and J is TRBJ2-1; TRBD2 agrees at 8 bases. This CDR3 has 12 amino acids. The V gene end was trimmed by 7 bases and the J gene end by 9 bases; junction bases not matched to a gene: 8. Per germline, CDR1 SQVTM and CDR2 ANQGSEA. The CDR3, as DNA: TGCAGCGGCGGGCCAGCGGGAGTTGAGCAGTTCTTC. This codes for CSGGPAGVEQFF.

The CDR3 sequence: CASSDRVGDTQYF. In nucleotides, the CDR3 is TGCGCCAGCAGTGACAGGGTAGGGGATACGCAGTATTTT. The chain joins TRBV10-2 to TRBJ2-3, with a tentative D call TRBD1 (5 bases). This CDR3 has 13 residues. Germline V CDR1 and CDR2: WSHSY, SAAADI. V gave up 3 bases and J gave up 6 bases, with 10 bases separating them.

This clonotype was counted ten times or more. The rearrangement uses TRBV12-3 or TRBV12-4 and TRBJ2-3; 8 nucleotides line up with TRBD2. The V gene end was trimmed by 1 base and the J gene end by 2 bases; junction bases not matched to a gene: 8. The CDR3 runs to 17 residues. The CDR3 DNA reads TGTGCCAGCAGTTTAGGCGTATTAGCGGGGCACACAGATACGCAGTATTTT. It specifies CASSLGVLAGHTDTQYF.

This clonotype was recorded many times. V gene TRBV12-3 or TRBV12-4 combines with J gene TRBJ1-5, with 11 bases fitting TRBD1. V lost 6 bases and J lost 3; bases outside the gene matches: 4. CDR3 length: 15 residues. CDR3 in amino acids: CASSPGQGDNQPQHF. DNA of the CDR3: TGTGCCAGCAGCCCGGGACAGGGGGACAATCAGCCCCAGCATTTT.

The CDR3 region is CASSLAGTSEIRELFF. The CDR3, as DNA: TGTGCCAGCAGTTTGGCCGGGACTAGCGAGATCCGGGAGCTGTTTTTT. This chain connects TRBV28 to TRBJ2-2; TRBD2 matches 10 bases. Germline trimming cut 3 bases from V and 9 bases from J; bases unmatched to any gene: 10. The length of the CDR3 is 16 residues. Germline CDR1 and CDR2: MDHEN and SYDVKM.

This clonotype was counted ten times or more. This chain connects TRBV29-1 to TRBJ2-1; 11 positions agree with TRBD2. With V trimmed by 4 bases and J by 1 base, 6 bases remained unmatched. This CDR3 spans 16 amino acids. Germline V gives CDR1 SQVTM, CDR2 ANQGSEA. CDR3 DNA sequence: TGCAGCGTTGGACTAGCGGGAAAGAGGTCCTACAATGAGCAGTTCTTC. Translated: CSVGLAGKRSYNEQFF.

In its sample, this clonotype was seen a few times. The CDR3 region has the DNA TGCAGTGCTTCCCGCACAGGGGGGTGGACCTTC. Amino acid sequence: CSASRTGGWTF. The rearrangement links TRBV20-1 to TRBJ1-2; 8 nucleotides align to TRBD1. Unmatched junction bases numbered 10, after V lost 5 bases and J lost 14 bases. There are 11 residues in the CDR3. Germline V gives CDR1 DFQATT, CDR2 SNEGSKA (reference sequence).

This clonotype has a count of ten or more. The V call is TRBV20-1, the J call TRBJ1-2, with D possibly matching TRBD1 (5 bases). Trimming took 4 bases from V and 5 from J, leaving 17 bases between them. Germline V gives CDR1 DFQATT, CDR2 SNEGSKA (reference sequence). The CDR3 covers 14 residues. The CDR3 spells CSAIKHARTYGYTF. Here the CDR3 DNA reads TGCAGTGCTATCAAACACGCACGGACATATGGCTACACCTTC.

This clonotype was counted many times. The chain uses TRBV3-1 and TRBJ2-7, with TRBD1 matching 7 bases. Germline V gives CDR1 LGHDT, CDR2 YNNKEL (reference sequence). V trimming: 6 bases; J trimming: 1 base; junction bases outside the gene matches: 6. This CDR3 region has 14 residues. The CDR3 DNA reads TGTGCCAGCAGACAATCAGGGGGATCCTACGAGCAGTACTTC. Protein: CASRQSGGSYEQYF.

V is TRBV24-1 and J is TRBJ2-2, with D unresolved. CDR1 is KGHDR, CDR2 SFDVKD, per germline. The germline V and J ends were trimmed by 8 bases and 1 base, with 10 bases remaining between them. The CDR3 is made up of 14 amino acids. CDR3 in amino acids: CATTSPGNTGELFF. The CDR3 nucleotides are TGTGCCACCACGTCGCCGGGGAACACCGGGGAGCTGTTTTTT.

This clonotype was detected ten times or more. This chain connects TRBV12-3 or TRBV12-4 to TRBJ2-5; D is undetermined. This CDR3 is built from 13 residues. Trimming left V 5 bases short and J 1 base short, with 8 bases between. CDR3 loop: CASSPVIQETQYF. The CDR3 coding sequence is TGTGCCAGCAGTCCCGTGATCCAAGAGACCCAGTACTTC.

This clonotype was detected ten times or more. The J gene is TRBJ1-1, the V gene TRBV5-1, with no clear D. Trimming cost V 0 bases and J 1 base, with 13 bases left between them. Germline V lookup: CDR1 SGHRS, CDR2 YFSETQ. The CDR3 is 16 residues long. CDR3 region: CASSLGQLWGNTEAFF. The CDR3 DNA follows: TGCGCCAGCAGCTTGGGTCAACTATGGGGGAACACTGAAGCTTTCTTT.

This clonotype came up many times. This chain links TRBV7-3 with TRBJ2-3, with 8 bases that match TRBD1. V lost 3 bases and J lost 2; bases outside the gene matches: 4. The germline gives CDR1 SGHTA, CDR2 FQGTGA. The CDR3 spans 15 residues. Written as DNA, the CDR3 is TGTGCCAGCAGCTTCGGACAGGGCTCCACAGATACGCAGTATTTT. Residues: CASSFGQGSTDTQYF.

This clonotype was counted between two and nine times. The V gene is TRBV5-1, the J gene TRBJ1-2; maybe TRBD1 (6 bases). Germline loops: CDR1 SGHRS, CDR2 YFSETQ. Trimming stripped 1 base from V and 8 bases from J, with 18 bases between. CDR3 size: 15 residues. Written as DNA, the CDR3 is TGCGCCAGCAGCTTGATCACCGGGGGGCACGGAGGCTACACCTTC. Translation: CASSLITGGHGGYTF.

The sample holds a few counts of this clonotype. This chain connects TRBV19 to TRBJ2-1, with TRBD1 matching 9 bases. Unmatched junction bases numbered 3, after V lost 3 bases and J lost 6 bases. This CDR3 comprises 14 residues. Germline V gives CDR1 LNHDA, CDR2 SQIVND (reference sequence). CDR3 coding DNA: TGTGCCAGTAGTATTCGGGACAGGGTCAATGAGCAGTTCTTC. Protein: CASSIRDRVNEQFF.

This clonotype has a handful of counts. CDR3: CASSLGVPSGIYEQFF. The CDR3 coding sequence is TGTGCCAGCAGCTTAGGTGTGCCTAGCGGGATCTATGAGCAGTTCTTC. The chain joins TRBV7-6 to TRBJ2-1; 9 bases are shared with TRBD2. Germline V gene sequence: CDR1 SGHVS, CDR2 FNYEAQ. With 1 base clipped from V and 8 bases from J, the junction kept 9 bases outside the gene matches. This CDR3 is built from 16 residues.

This clonotype was observed a handful of times. The rearrangement joins TRBV24-1 to TRBJ1-2, with 12 bases that match TRBD1. This CDR3 spans 16 amino acids. Losses at the gene ends were 4 bases for V and 6 bases for J; bases not matched to a gene: 8. The germline gives CDR1 KGHDR, CDR2 SFDVKD. CDR3 residues: CATSEPGTGGVDGYTF. CDR3 DNA sequence: TGTGCCACCAGTGAGCCCGGGACAGGGGGCGTGGATGGCTACACCTTC.

In its sample, this clonotype was seen many times. The V call is TRBV30, the J call TRBJ1-1; TRBD1 might be the D (5 bases). Germline V gene lookup returns CDR1 GTSNPN and CDR2 SVGIG (reference sequence). V was trimmed by 4 bases and J by 5 bases, leaving 8 bases between them. The CDR3 spans 11 residues. The CDR3 loop reads CAWNKGTEAFF. Written as DNA, the CDR3 is TGTGCCTGGAACAAGGGGACTGAAGCTTTCTTT. The full variable domain, with the rest looked up from reference TRBV30 and TRBJ1-1, is SQTIHQWPATLVQPVGSPLSLECTVEGTSNPNLYWYRQAAGRGLQLLFYSVGIGQISSEVPQNLSASRPQDRQFILSSKKLLLSDSGFYLCAWNKGTEAFFGQGTRLTVV.

In this sample, this clonotype turned up many times. The gene calls are TRBV3-1 and TRBJ1-1; D is uncertain. Between the trimmed V and J ends, which lost 3 bases and 1 base, there was a span of 3 bases. Per the germline V gene, CDR1 is LGHDT and CDR2 is YNNKEL (reference sequence). The CDR3 totals 12 residues. CDR3 DNA sequence: TGTGCCAGCAGCCACGCGAACACTGAAGCTTTCTTT. This codes for CASSHANTEAFF.

J is TRBJ2-3 and V is TRBV12-3 or TRBV12-4; 10 bases match TRBD2. After removal of 3 bases from V and 13 bases from J, the junction contained 10 bases not matched to a gene. The CDR3 is made up of 14 amino acids. CDR3 nucleotide sequence: TGTGCCAGCAGTTTTCGGCTAGCGGGAGAAGAAAAGTATTTT. This encodes CASSFRLAGEEKYF.

The chain uses TRBV15 and TRBJ1-5; 7 positions agree with TRBD1. The V gene's germline CDR1 is LNHNV and CDR2 YYDKDF (reference sequence). V dropped 5 bases and J dropped 5; count of bases not matched to a gene: 6. The CDR3 sequence is 14 residues long. The CDR3 sequence is CATSDRVGHQPQHF. In DNA form, the CDR3 reads TGTGCCACCAGCGACAGGGTAGGGCATCAGCCCCAGCATTTT.

This clonotype was recorded a few times. The V gene is TRBV11-2, the J gene TRBJ1-3; no clear D gene. This CDR3 comprises 15 residues. V lost 2 bases and J lost 3, with 11 bases in between. Per germline, CDR1 SGHAT and CDR2 FQNNGV. The CDR3 DNA reads TGTGCCAGCAGCTTACTCGGTTCTTATGGAAACACCATATATTTT. As protein: CASSLLGSYGNTIYF.

This clonotype was picked up many times. This chain uses TRBV2 with TRBJ2-3; 7 nucleotides line up with TRBD2. The CDR3 totals 15 residues. Germline lookup yields CDR1 SNHLY and CDR2 FYNNEI. The ends lost 2 bases at V and 5 bases at J; junction bases unmatched: 7. The CDR3 here is CASSEMASGGDTQYF. CDR3 nucleotide sequence: TGTGCCAGCAGTGAAATGGCTAGCGGTGGAGATACGCAGTATTTT. Supplemented by reference TRBV2 and TRBJ2-3, the full variable domain reads EPEVTQTPSHQVTQMGQEVILRCVPISNHLYFYWYRQILGQKVEFLVSFYNNEISEKSEIFDDQFSVERPDGSNFTLKIRSTKLEDSAMYFCASSEMASGGDTQYFGPGTRLTVL.

This clonotype was counted between two and nine times. V and J are TRBV30 and TRBJ1-3; no clear D gene. V was pared by 2 bases and J by 3 bases, with 11 bases between. The CDR3 spans 14 residues. Germline V lookup: CDR1 GTSNPN, CDR2 SVGIG (reference sequence). In DNA, the CDR3 is TGTGCCTGGAGTATACAAGGGAGTGGAAACACCATATATTTT. Its translation: CAWSIQGSGNTIYF.

The genes are TRBV15 and TRBJ1-5, with 7 nucleotides matching TRBD1. Germline CDR1 reads LNHNV; CDR2 reads YYDKDF (reference sequence). The CDR3 consists of 17 residues. V lost 3 bases and J lost 1; bases outside the gene matches: 9. The CDR3 is CATSRDSTGMSNQPQHF. In nucleotides, the CDR3 is TGTGCCACCAGCAGGGATTCGACAGGGATGAGCAATCAGCCCCAGCATTTT.

The chain employs TRBV10-2 and TRBJ2-1; TRBD2 matches 13 bases. Germline assignment: CDR1 WSHSY and CDR2 SAAADI. The CDR3 has 16 residues. The J segment lost 5 bases and the V segment lost 0 bases, leaving 1 base of the junction unmatched. DNA of the CDR3: TGCGCCAGCAGTGAGTCACTAGCGGGAGGGGACAATGAGCAGTTCTTC. As protein: CASSESLAGGDNEQFF.

This chain uses TRBV4-3 with TRBJ2-1, with 9 nucleotides matching TRBD2. Germline V gene data show CDR1 as LGHNA and CDR2 as YSLEER. The CDR3 extends over 17 amino acids. The V and J ends lost 0 bases and 6 bases, in that order; junction bases with no gene match: 9. The CDR3: CASSQDRGSGGLNEQFF. The CDR3 DNA sequence: TGCGCCAGCAGCCAAGATAGGGGAAGCGGGGGGCTCAATGAGCAGTTCTTC.

In its sample, this clonotype was seen a few times. The chain has TRBV9 and TRBJ2-3; TRBD2 matches 13 bases. Germline V gene sequence: CDR1 SGDLS, CDR2 YYNGEE. The V gene end was trimmed by 3 bases and the J gene end by 0 bases; junction bases not matched to a gene: 7. The CDR3 contains 18 residues. The CDR3 loop reads CASSGRLAGGPSTDTQYF. The DNA of the CDR3 is TGTGCCAGCAGCGGGAGACTAGCGGGGGGACCTAGCACAGATACGCAGTATTTT. Complete variable domain (other parts from reference TRBV9 and TRBJ2-3): DSGVTQTPKHLITATGQRVTLRCSPRSGDLSVYWYQQSLDQGLQFLIQYYNGEERAKGNILERFSAQQFPDLHSELNLSSLELGDSALYFCASSGRLAGGPSTDTQYFGPGTRLTVL.

The rearrangement joins TRBV7-2 to TRBJ2-2; either TRBD1 or TRBD2 may fit D (5 bases each). The CDR3 runs to 13 residues. Germline CDR1 is SGHTA and CDR2 is FQGNSA. Trimming left V 10 bases short and J 6 bases short, with 15 bases between. This CDR3 is CATSGTSAGELFF. For the CDR3, the DNA is TGTGCCACTTCCGGGACCTCGGCCGGGGAGCTGTTTTTT. Together with reference TRBV7-2 and TRBJ2-2, the CDR3 gives the full variable domain: GAGVSQSPSNKVTEKGKDVELRCDPISGHTALYWYRQSLGQGLEFLIYFQGNSAPDKSGLPSDRFSAERTGGSVSTLTIQRTQQEDSAVYLCATSGTSAGELFFGEGSRLTVL.